The clone carrying this T cell receptor beta chain was counted ten times or more. The data were taken from a study of T-cell reconstitution after alpha-beta-depleted transplantation in children. Preparation of the TCRbeta library was carried out with unique molecular identifiers. TCRdb passed the PCR reads through MiXCR, listing each CDR3 protein once. Altogether some 240,000 distinct CDR3 sequences are present, around 9.7% being singletons, with the ten largest covering about 4.9%. The TCR comes from a human donor who donated a stem cell graft to a child with SCID. The sequencing here drew on PBMCs from the stem cell graft donor, taken from the stem cell graft.

The CDR3 region is CASSESLGGYTF. In DNA, the CDR3 is TGTGCCAGCAGTGAATCCCTGGGGGGCTACACCTTC. This chain links TRBV2 with TRBJ1-2; D uncertain. Trimming took 2 bases from V and 8 from J, leaving 9 bases between them. CDR1 is SNHLY and CDR2 is FYNNEI in the germline V gene. This CDR3 has 12 amino acids.